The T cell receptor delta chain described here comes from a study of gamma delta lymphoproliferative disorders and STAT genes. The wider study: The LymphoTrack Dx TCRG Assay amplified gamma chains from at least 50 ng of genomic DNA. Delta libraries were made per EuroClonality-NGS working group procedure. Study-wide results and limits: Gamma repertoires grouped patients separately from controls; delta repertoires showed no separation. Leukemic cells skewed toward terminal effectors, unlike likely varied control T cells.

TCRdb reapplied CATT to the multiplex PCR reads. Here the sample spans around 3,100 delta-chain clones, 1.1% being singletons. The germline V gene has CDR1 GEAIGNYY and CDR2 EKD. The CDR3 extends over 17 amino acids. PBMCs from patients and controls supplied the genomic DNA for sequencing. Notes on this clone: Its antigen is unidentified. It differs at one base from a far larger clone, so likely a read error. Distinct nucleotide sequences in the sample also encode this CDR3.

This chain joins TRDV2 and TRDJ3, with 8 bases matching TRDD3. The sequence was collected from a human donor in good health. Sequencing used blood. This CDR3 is CACDTTGGSWDTRQMFF. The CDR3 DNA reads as TGTGCCTGTGACACCACTGGGGGCTCCTGGGACACCCGACAAATGTTTTTC.